This T cell receptor (beta chain) appears in the sequencing data of a study of beta chain features in type 1 diabetes. The overall study: Across the samples, roughly 98 million sorted cells were examined in total.

Purities in excess of 95% were seen in all sorted populations. Whole-study results and caveats: Moderate yet significant TCRB CDR3 shortening was seen in Type 1 diabetes patients in all four CD4+ subsets. A greater similarity of naive, central memory and Treg TCRB repertoires was seen among patients than among healthy donors. Although PCR might favor shorter templates, it would do so equally in patients and controls.

This CDR3 has 14 amino acids. Germline V gene sequence: CDR1 GTSNPN, CDR2 SVGIG (reference sequence). V gave up 4 bases and J gave up 7 bases; unmatched junction bases: 12. Expressed TCRB transcripts were sequenced because the isolated RNA had all been reverse transcribed beforehand. The data were produced by immunoSEQ multiplex PCR, yet TCRdb's version contains in-frame clones alone and is incomplete. The sample lists under 300,000 clones; around 9.9% were seen once. This clone was seen only a few times. Its antigen remains unidentified. This sequence joins TRBV30 and TRBJ2-5; 7 bases line up with TRBD2. The clonotype originates from a man aged 30-40 years with type 1 diabetes. Material for sequencing was naive CD4+ T cells from blood. DNA for the CDR3: TGTGCCTGGAAGCGGGAACGGATCTACGGGACCCAGTACTTC. Amino acids: CAWKRERIYGTQYF.